This TCR beta chain was retrieved from a study of OX40 agonist ivuxolimab in advanced cancers. TCRdb's copy holds only in-frame clones and misses some; the assay was immunoSEQ multiplex PCR. The profile shows about 22,000 clones, 65% to 85% of them singletons. V lost 3 bases, J lost 4 bases, and 9 bases lay in between. CDR3 length equals 13 residues. The germline V gene has CDR1 WSHSY and CDR2 SAAADI. The chain employs TRBV10-2 and TRBJ1-1; maybe TRBD1 (5 bases). The clonotype originates from an adult with an advanced solid tumor such as melanoma, head and neck, liver or kidney cancer. The sequences come from CD4+ or CD8+ T cells sorted from blood, collected in a trial of the OX40 agonist ivuxolimab. CDR3 loop: CASSDGGGTEAFF. The DNA for the CDR3 is TGCGCCAGCAGTGACGGGGGGGGCACTGAAGCTTTCTTT.